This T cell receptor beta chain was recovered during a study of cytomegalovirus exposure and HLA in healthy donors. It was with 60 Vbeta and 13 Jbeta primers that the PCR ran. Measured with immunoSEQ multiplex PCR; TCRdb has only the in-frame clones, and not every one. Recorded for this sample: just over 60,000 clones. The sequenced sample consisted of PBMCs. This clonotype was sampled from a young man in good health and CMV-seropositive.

This CDR3 is CASSPRTGDHEQYF. The CDR3 DNA follows: TGCGCCAGCAGCCCCAGGACAGGGGACCACGAGCAGTACTTC. The rearrangement joins TRBV5-1 to TRBJ2-7; 9 nucleotides line up with TRBD1. CDR3 size: 14 residues. The V segment lost 4 bases and the J segment 5 bases; nucleotides outside the gene matches: 7. Per germline, CDR1 SGHRS and CDR2 YFSETQ.